This note documents a single TCR beta chain sequence. The CDR3 consists of 14 residues. V lost 4 bases and J lost 3, with 11 bases in between. The germline CDR1 and CDR2 sequences are SGHDT and YYEEEE. These data are taken from a study of response to subunit inactivated influenza vaccine. TCRdb redid the calling of the RT-PCR reads with MiXCR, one entry per CDR3 protein. The data contain more than 450,000 distinct CDR3 sequences, about 10% of them singletons. Specimen: PBMCs from blood, collected on the day of vaccination. This clonotype was sampled from a man aged 45-65 years who received an inactivated influenza vaccine. The chain links TRBV5-6 to TRBJ1-5, with a possible D match to TRBD1 (6 bases). The CDR3 is CASSETGTNQPQHF. CDR3 bases: TGTGCCAGCAGCGAGACAGGAACCAATCAGCCCCAGCATTTT.